The rows below give T cell receptor beta chains drawn from one sample of a study of blood T cells in healthy people across ages. TCRdb re-called the 5' RACE reads with MiXCR, one entry per CDR3 protein. The table includes 1.5 million to 2 million distinct CDR3 sequences, 28% detected once. The sample comprised blood. The source of these receptors is a woman in her twenties or thirties in good health. Each CDR3 is given with its conserved first and last residue. D genes are given only for firm matches. Clone size, where shown, is once, few, many, or a class for clones that have expanded.

>-|TRBJ2-4|-|TRBV15
CATSRRGENIQYF
TGTGCCACCAGCAGAAGGGGGGAAAACATTCAGTACTTC
>-|TRBJ2-1|many|TRBV12-3/TRBV12-4
CASTHSEIDEQFF
TGTGCCAGCACCCACTCAGAGATCGATGAGCAGTTCTTC
>-|TRBJ2-4|-|TRBV27
CASSFSGKNIQYF
TGTGCCAGCAGTTTTTCGGGGAAAAACATTCAGTACTTC
>TRBD1|TRBJ1-4|-|TRBV2
CASSGTGYGALRKLFF
TGTGCCAGCAGTGGGACAGGGTACGGGGCGCTTCGAAAACTGTTTTTT
>-|TRBJ1-1|few|TRBV7-3
CASSPQRILNTEAFF
TGTGCCAGCAGTCCCCAGAGAATTCTGAACACTGAAGCTTTCTTT
>TRBD1|TRBJ2-7|few|TRBV10-3
CAIRRGQGGEQYF
TGTGCCATCAGGAGAGGACAGGGCGGCGAGCAGTACTTC
>TRBD1|TRBJ2-7|-|TRBV29-1
CSVDLRTGGRYEQYF
TGCAGCGTTGACCTAAGGACAGGGGGCCGCTACGAGCAGTACTTC
>TRBD1|TRBJ2-3|-|TRBV5-6
CASSLISTGGSDTQYF
TGTGCCAGCAGCTTGATTTCTACAGGGGGCTCGGATACGCAGTATTTT
>-|TRBJ2-1|-|TRBV6-1
CAGGTLSSYNGQFF
TGTGCCGGGGGGACATTGAGCTCCTACAATGGGCAGTTCTTC
>-|TRBJ1-2|few|TRBV20-1
CSASPQADLYGYTF
TGCAGTGCTAGTCCTCAGGCGGATCTCTATGGCTACACCTTC